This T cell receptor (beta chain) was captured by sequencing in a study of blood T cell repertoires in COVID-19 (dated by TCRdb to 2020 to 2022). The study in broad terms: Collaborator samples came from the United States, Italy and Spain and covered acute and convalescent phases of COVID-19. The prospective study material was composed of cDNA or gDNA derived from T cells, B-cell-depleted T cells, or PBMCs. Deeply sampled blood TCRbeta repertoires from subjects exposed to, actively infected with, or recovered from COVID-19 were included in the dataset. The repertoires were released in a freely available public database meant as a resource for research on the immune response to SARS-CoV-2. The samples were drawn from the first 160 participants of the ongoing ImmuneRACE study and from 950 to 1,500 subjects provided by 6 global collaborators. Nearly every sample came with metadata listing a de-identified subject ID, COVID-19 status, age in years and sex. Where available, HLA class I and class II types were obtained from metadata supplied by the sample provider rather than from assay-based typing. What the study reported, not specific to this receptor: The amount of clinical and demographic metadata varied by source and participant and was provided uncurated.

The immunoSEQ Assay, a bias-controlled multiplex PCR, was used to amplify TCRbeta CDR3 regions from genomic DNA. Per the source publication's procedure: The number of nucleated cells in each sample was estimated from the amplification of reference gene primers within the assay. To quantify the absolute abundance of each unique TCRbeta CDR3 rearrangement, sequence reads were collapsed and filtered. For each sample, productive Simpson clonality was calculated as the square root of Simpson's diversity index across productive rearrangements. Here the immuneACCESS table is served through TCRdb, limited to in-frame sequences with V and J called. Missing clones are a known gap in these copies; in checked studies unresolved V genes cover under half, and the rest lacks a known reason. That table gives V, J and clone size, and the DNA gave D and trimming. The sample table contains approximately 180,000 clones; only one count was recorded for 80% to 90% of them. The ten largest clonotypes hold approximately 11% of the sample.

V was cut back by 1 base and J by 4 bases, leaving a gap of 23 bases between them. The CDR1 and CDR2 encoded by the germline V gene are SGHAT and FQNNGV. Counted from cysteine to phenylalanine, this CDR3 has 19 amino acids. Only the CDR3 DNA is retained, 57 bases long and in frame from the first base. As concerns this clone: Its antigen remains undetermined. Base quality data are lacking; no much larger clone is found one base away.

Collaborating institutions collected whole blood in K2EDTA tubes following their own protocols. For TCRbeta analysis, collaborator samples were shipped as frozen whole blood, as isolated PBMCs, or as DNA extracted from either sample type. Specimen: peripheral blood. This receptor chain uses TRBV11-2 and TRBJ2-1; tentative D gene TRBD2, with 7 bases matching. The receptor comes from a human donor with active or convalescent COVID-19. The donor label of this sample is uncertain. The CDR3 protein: CASSLASRGGSGQYNEQFF. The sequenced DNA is TGTGCCAGCAGCTTAGCGTCCAGGGGTGGTAGCGGGCAGTACAATGAGCAGTTCTTC.